The rows below give T cell receptor beta chains drawn from one sample of a study of pediatric ulcerative colitis. Clones were sequenced by immunoSEQ multiplex PCR, and TCRdb holds only the in-frame ones, with some missing. The sample yields approximately 37,000 clones, 75% seen once. Specimen: gut tissue. The receptors were sampled from a boy between 10 and 17 years old with severe ulcerative colitis. Both conserved end residues are part of each CDR3.

TRBJ2-3 TRBV6-1 CASSEVGGGTDTQYF
TRBJ1-1 TRBV6-5 CASSYSSPRANTEAFF
TRBJ2-4 TRBV28 CASSLLAARNIQYF
TRBJ2-3 TRBV29-1 CSVLNNPGGTDTQYF
TRBJ2-5 TRBV18 CASSPPGEETQYF
TRBJ1-1 TRBV5-1 CASSLTQNTEAFF
TRBJ1-2 TRBV29-1 CSVGGGDRFGWHGYTF
TRBJ2-3 TRBV27 CASSIPGLVGGSDTQYF
TRBJ1-3 TRBV30 CAWTDNSGNTIYF
TRBJ1-1 TRBV9 CASSISSGGAAVEAFF
TRBJ2-2 TRBV9 CASSDHKTSGGFTGELFF
TRBJ1-2 TRBV30 CAWSATGTVYGYTF
TRBJ2-3 TRBV9 CASSQGQGNTQYF
TRBJ1-4 TRBV28 CASSQQGSDEKLFF
TRBJ2-1 TRBV4-1 CASSQGLVGGLYNEQFF
TRBJ2-7 TRBV10-2 CASSEAVGRYVQYF
TRBJ2-2 TRBV5-6 CASSLWTANTGELFF
TRBJ2-3 TRBV7-6 CASSFGGGPQDTQYF